The clone carrying this TCR beta chain was counted once. What it recognizes is unknown. Regarding treatment: 19 received Ad26.COV2.S at low or high dose, single or two shots; a few received placebo; per-sample allocation not given. Repertoires come from day 63 after the first vaccine or placebo injection. TCRdb keeps only in-frame clones here, not all; method: immunoSEQ multiplex PCR. Of 350,000 to 600,000 clones in the sample, about 89% were seen once. This sample is part of a study of Ad26.COV2.S vaccination and SARS-CoV-2 variants. Overall study: Donor was assigned to the Ad26.COV2.S arm of trial COV1001. Administration of Ad26.COV2.S was intramuscular, either once or twice 56 days apart. General observations from the study: Vaccinated and placebo-treated recipients had similar non-spike TCR breadth.

There are 18 residues in the CDR3. After removal of 8 bases from V and 0 bases from J, the junction contained 13 bases not matched to a gene. Germline V gene data show CDR1 as SEHNR and CDR2 as FQNEAQ (reference sequence). The rearrangement links TRBV7-9 to TRBJ2-2, with TRBD2 matching over 9 bases. Sequencing was performed on peripheral blood, taken in a trial of Ad26.COV2.S vaccine versus placebo. This receptor was obtained from a person between 18 and 59 years old who received the Ad26.COV2.S COVID-19 vaccine or a placebo. Here the CDR3 reads CASPSGVAGEANTGELFF. CDR3 bases: TGTGCCAGCCCCTCGGGAGTAGCGGGGGAAGCGAACACCGGGGAGCTGTTTTTT.